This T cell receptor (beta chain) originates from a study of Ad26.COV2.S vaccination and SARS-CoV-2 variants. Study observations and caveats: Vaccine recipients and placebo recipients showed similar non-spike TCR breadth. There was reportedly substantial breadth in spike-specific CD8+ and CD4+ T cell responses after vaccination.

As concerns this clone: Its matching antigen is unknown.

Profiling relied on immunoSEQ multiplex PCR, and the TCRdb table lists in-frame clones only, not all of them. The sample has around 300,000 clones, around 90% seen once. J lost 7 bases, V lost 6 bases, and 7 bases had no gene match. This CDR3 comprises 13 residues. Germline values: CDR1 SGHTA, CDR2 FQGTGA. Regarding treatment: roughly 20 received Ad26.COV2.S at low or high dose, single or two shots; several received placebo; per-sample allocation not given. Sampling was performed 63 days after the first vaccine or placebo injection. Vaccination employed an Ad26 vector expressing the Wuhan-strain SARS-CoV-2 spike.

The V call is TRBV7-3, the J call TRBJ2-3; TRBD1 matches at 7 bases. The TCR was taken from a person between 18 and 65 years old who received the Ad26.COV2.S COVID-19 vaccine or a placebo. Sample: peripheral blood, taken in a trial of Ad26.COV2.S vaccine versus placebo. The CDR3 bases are TGTGCCAGCAGTTTAGGGGACAGCTATACGCAGTATTTT. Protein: CASSLGDSYTQYF.